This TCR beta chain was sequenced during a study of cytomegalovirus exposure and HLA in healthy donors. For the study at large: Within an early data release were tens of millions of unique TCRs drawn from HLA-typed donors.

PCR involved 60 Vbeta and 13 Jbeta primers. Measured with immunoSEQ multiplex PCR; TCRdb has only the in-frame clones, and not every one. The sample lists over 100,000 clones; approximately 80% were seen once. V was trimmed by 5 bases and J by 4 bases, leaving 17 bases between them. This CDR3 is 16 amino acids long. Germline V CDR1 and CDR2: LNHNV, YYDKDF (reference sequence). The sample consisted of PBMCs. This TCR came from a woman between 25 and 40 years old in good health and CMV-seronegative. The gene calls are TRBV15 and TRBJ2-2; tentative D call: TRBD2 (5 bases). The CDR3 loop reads CATSGLADLITGELFF. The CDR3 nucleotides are TGTGCCACCAGCGGACTCGCAGACTTGATCACCGGGGAGCTGTTTTTT.